The sequence of this TCR beta chain was determined in a study of identical twins. Healthy Caucasians provided all donations. With respect to this clonotype: As yet, its antigen is unknown.

Trimming cost V 2 bases and J 11 bases, with 21 bases left between them. The CDR3 runs to 15 residues. CDR1 is MNHEY and CDR2 is SVGEGT in the germline V gene. Whole-study results and caveats: Cord blood's abundant beta clonotypes had fewer insertions, unlike memory repertoires. Alpha sequences that were out-of-frame and twin-shared showed an excess of low generation probability.

TCRdb reprocessed the 5' RACE reads with MiXCR, giving one entry per CDR3 protein. The table has around 1.7 million distinct CDR3 sequences, 25% to 35% seen once. This rearrangement joins TRBV6-2 or TRBV6-3 to TRBJ2-5; D possibly corresponds to TRBD2 (6 bases). The specimen sequenced was cord blood. The source of this sequence is a newborn girl in good health. The CDR3 loop is CASSYGTGVNNEQYF. In DNA, the CDR3 is TGTGCCAGCAGTTACGGAACGGGGGTGAACAATGAGCAGTACTTC.